This T cell receptor beta chain was retrieved from a study of shared clonotypes between healthy human individuals. About the research overall: Sampling drew on donors who were two women and a few men aged 18 to 49. Findings and limits, study-wide: Investigators expected sequencing depth to affect clonotype sharing among donors.

Notes on this clone: As yet, its antigen is unknown.

Subsets obtained from CD4+ cells comprised CD45RA+ naive and CD45RA-negative memory cells. The V and J ends lost 0 bases and 2 bases, in that order; junction bases with no gene match: 3. CDR3 length equals 16 residues. Germline V CDR1 and CDR2: KGHSH, LQKENI. Sequenced by immunoSEQ multiplex PCR; TCRdb stores in-frame clones only, minus some. The sample lists approximately 1.5 million clones; approximately 98% were seen once. The chain combines TRBV18 with TRBJ2-2, with 7 positions matching TRBD2. The sample taken for sequencing was naive CD4+ T cells sorted from blood. Subset denoted: CD45RA+ positively selected. The receptor was derived from a man aged 25 to 40 in good health. The CDR3 protein is CASSPPGLPNTGELFF. CDR3 sequence (DNA): TGTGCCAGCTCACCACCGGGACTACCCAACACCGGGGAGCTGTTTTTT.